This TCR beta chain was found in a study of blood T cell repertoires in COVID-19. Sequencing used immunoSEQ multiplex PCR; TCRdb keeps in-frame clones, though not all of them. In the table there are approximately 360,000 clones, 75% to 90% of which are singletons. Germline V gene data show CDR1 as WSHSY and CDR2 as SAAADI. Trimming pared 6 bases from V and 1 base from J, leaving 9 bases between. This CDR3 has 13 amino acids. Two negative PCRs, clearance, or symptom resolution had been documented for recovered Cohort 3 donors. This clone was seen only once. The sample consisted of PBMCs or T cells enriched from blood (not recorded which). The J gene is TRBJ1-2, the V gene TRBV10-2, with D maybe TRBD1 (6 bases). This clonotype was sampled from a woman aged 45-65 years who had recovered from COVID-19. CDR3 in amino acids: CASRNRVNYGYTF. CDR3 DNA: TGCGCCAGCAGAAACAGGGTTAACTATGGCTACACCTTC.